This TCR beta chain was sequenced during a study of blood T cells in healthy people across ages. PBMCs were isolated at a quantity of at least 6 million per sample. This CDR3 is built from 15 residues. In regard to this clonotype: At one of its ends the junction is not consistent with the germline gene, which may arise from a read error.

Using a J-beta primer mix together with a sample-barcoded 5' primer, a second PCR was run for roughly 7 to 12 cycles. Each cDNA was tagged by a template-switch adaptor containing 12 random nucleotides. In TCRdb, the 5' RACE reads were re-called with MiXCR into one record per CDR3 protein. The sample has about 800,000 distinct CDR3 sequences; roughly 25% are singletons. The sample also formed part of further work on T cells of mothers and their children.

The source of this sequence is a boy between 5 and 17 years old in good health. V is TRBV12-3 or TRBV12-4 and J is TRBJ1-1; TRBD1 is a possible D gene (6 bases). The sequencing sample was made of blood. CDR3 nucleotides: TGTGTCAGCAGTTTTGCGGGGGCAGGGAACACTGAAGCTTTCTTT. The encoded protein is CVSSFAGAGNTEAFF.